Shown below are 24 T cell receptor beta chains from a single sample sequenced in a study of blood T cell repertoires in COVID-19. The repertoire was sequenced with immunoSEQ multiplex PCR; TCRdb's copy has only in-frame clones and lacks some. The table shows 110,000 to 150,000 clones, with 80% to 90% occurring only once. Sequenced: peripheral blood. These receptors were collected from a woman in her sixties with active COVID-19.

This clone was recorded once. This chain connects TRBV29-1 to TRBJ2-2; 7 bases map to TRBD1. Looked up from germline, CDR1 is SQVTM and CDR2 is ANQGSEA. With 6 bases clipped from V and 1 base from J, the junction kept 14 bases outside the gene matches. CDR3 size: 17 residues. This CDR3 is CSVAGRTGRGNTGELFF. The CDR3, as DNA: TGCAGCGTCGCCGGACGGACAGGAAGGGGGAACACCGGGGAGCTGTTTTTT.

This chain uses TRBV29-1 with TRBJ2-1, with 7 bases identical to TRBD1. This CDR3 spans 13 amino acids. V dropped 3 bases and J dropped 9; count of bases not matched to a gene: 8. Germline V CDR1 and CDR2: SQVTM, ANQGSEA. CDR3 bases: TGCAGCGTTGACAGGGGGAGATTGGGTGAGCAGTTCTTC. Translating it yields CSVDRGRLGEQFF.

The rearrangement joins TRBV12-3 or TRBV12-4 to TRBJ1-2; 7 bases match TRBD1. CDR3 length: 13 residues. V dropped 6 bases and J dropped 8; count of bases not matched to a gene: 9. The CDR3 sequence: CASSQTGAGGYTF. In DNA form, the CDR3 reads TGTGCCAGCAGCCAAACAGGGGCCGGGGGCTACACCTTC.

This clone has a handful of counts. The rearrangement joins TRBV2 to TRBJ1-5; unclear D gene. V was shortened by 7 bases and J by 2 bases, with 6 bases between the two germline ends. Germline CDR1 SNHLY, CDR2 FYNNEI. This CDR3 contains 12 residues. The CDR3 DNA follows: TGTGCCAGCAATAGAGGCAATCAGCCCCAGCATTTT. It codes for CASNRGNQPQHF.

The chain carries TRBV19 and TRBJ1-2; TRBD1 agrees at 7 bases. The CDR3 totals 15 residues. V lost 5 bases and J lost 5; bases outside the gene matches: 11. CDR1 is LNHDA, CDR2 SQIVND, per germline (reference sequence). The CDR3 loop is CASSPTGSLLYGYTF. CDR3 bases: TGTGCCAGTAGTCCGACAGGGTCCCTATTGTATGGCTACACCTTC.

V is TRBV5-1 and J is TRBJ2-1, with 8 positions matching TRBD1. Germline V gives CDR1 SGHRS, CDR2 YFSETQ. The CDR3 contains 17 residues. The V segment lost 4 bases and the J segment 0 bases; nucleotides outside the gene matches: 9. The CDR3 sequence is CASSPGQGLSSYNEQFF. The CDR3 nucleotides are TGCGCCAGCAGCCCCGGACAGGGCCTGAGCTCCTACAATGAGCAGTTCTTC.

This rearrangement joins TRBV12-3 or TRBV12-4 to TRBJ2-7; TRBD2 agrees at 10 bases. After removal of 8 bases from V and 5 bases from J, the junction contained 6 bases not matched to a gene. The CDR3 totals 13 residues. The CDR3 reads CASVAGGENEQYF. As DNA, the CDR3 is TGTGCCAGCGTAGCGGGAGGAGAGAACGAGCAGTACTTC.

The gene calls are TRBV9 and TRBJ2-3; 12 bases agree with TRBD2. The J segment lost 5 bases and the V segment lost 2 bases, leaving 9 bases of the junction unmatched. CDR1 is SGDLS, CDR2 YYNGEE, per germline. The CDR3 has 17 amino acids. CDR3 nucleotide sequence: TGTGCCAGCAGCGTGCCCCTAGCGGGAGGGCCGAGAGATACGCAGTATTTT. This gives the protein CASSVPLAGGPRDTQYF.

The chain has TRBV6-2 or TRBV6-3 and TRBJ2-3; 8 bases agree with TRBD1. The germline V gene encodes CDR1 MNHEY and CDR2 SVGEGT. J was trimmed by 3 bases and V by 0 bases; bases with no gene match: 11. The length of the CDR3 is 18 residues. CDR3 protein: CASSYSAPWDRTTDTQYF. The CDR3 DNA reads TGTGCCAGCAGTTACTCTGCCCCATGGGACAGGACAACAGATACGCAGTATTTT.

The chain combines TRBV6-2 or TRBV6-3 with TRBJ2-3; no clear D gene. CDR1 and CDR2 (germline): MNHEY, SVGEGT. V gave up 0 bases and J gave up 10 bases, with 8 bases separating them. This CDR3 comprises 12 residues. This chain's CDR3 is CASSYSSPAQYF. CDR3 DNA sequence: TGTGCCAGCAGTTACTCCTCACCGGCGCAGTATTTT.

This chain links TRBV4-2 with TRBJ2-3, with no clear D. The CDR3 runs to 15 residues. Germline loops: CDR1 LGHNA, CDR2 YNFKEQ. V lost 0 bases and J 1 base, leaving 8 bases between the germline ends. As DNA, the CDR3 is TGTGCCAGCAGCCAAGAGTTCCAGGGCACAGATACGCAGTATTTT. Translation: CASSQEFQGTDTQYF.

This sequence joins TRBV30 and TRBJ1-6, with TRBD1 matching over 8 bases. The CDR3 is 16 residues long. CDR1 is GTSNPN, CDR2 SVGIG, per germline (reference sequence). The junction had 11 bases not matched to a gene; V was cut back by 2 bases and J by 8 bases. CDR3 sequence: CAWSFTGGRGDSPLHF. The CDR3 DNA sequence: TGTGCCTGGAGTTTTACAGGGGGGCGGGGAGATTCACCCCTCCACTTT.

The CDR3 protein is CASSLSGRGTGELFF. The DNA of the CDR3 is TGTGCCAGCAGCTTGTCGGGACGGGGGACCGGGGAGCTGTTTTTT. The genes are TRBV5-6 and TRBJ2-2; D is perhaps TRBD2 (6 bases). V dropped 1 base and J dropped 5 bases, with 12 bases sitting between them. There are 15 residues in the CDR3. In germline, CDR1 is SGHDT, CDR2 YYEEEE.

The chain links TRBV7-2 to TRBJ1-1; tentative D call: TRBD1 (6 bases). This CDR3 region has 15 residues. V shed 3 bases and J shed 4 bases, with 15 bases lying between them. The germline gives CDR1 SGHTA, CDR2 FQGNSA. CDR3 protein: CASSFTLGGGTEAFF. Written as DNA, the CDR3 is TGTGCCAGCAGCTTTACCCTAGGGGGGGGCACTGAAGCTTTCTTT.

The chain has TRBV9 and TRBJ2-3; 9 positions match TRBD2. CDR1 and CDR2 from the germline V gene are SGDLS and YYNGEE. Trimming took 0 bases from V and 2 from J; bases not matched to a gene: 4. The CDR3 is 16 residues long. The CDR3 DNA reads TGTGCCAGCAGCGTAGGGCTAGCGGGGACCACAGATACGCAGTATTTT. It yields the protein CASSVGLAGTTDTQYF.

The rearrangement joins TRBV7-8 to TRBJ1-3, with 8 bases lining up with TRBD1. The CDR3 has 15 residues. The germline gives CDR1 SGHVS, CDR2 FQNEAQ. J was trimmed by 4 bases and V by 5 bases; bases with no gene match: 7. CDR3 sequence: CASSPGTGSGNTIYF. The CDR3 DNA is TGTGCCAGCAGCCCCGGGACAGGTTCAGGAAACACCATATATTTT.

J is TRBJ2-1 and V is TRBV30; a weak D match, TRBD2 (5 bases). The CDR3 extends over 14 amino acids. Trimming pared 2 bases from V and 7 bases from J, leaving 15 bases between. CDR1 is GTSNPN and CDR2 is SVGIG in the germline V gene (reference sequence). This CDR3 reads CAWSSWRVRNEQFF. The CDR3 nucleotides read TGTGCCTGGAGTTCTTGGCGGGTTCGAAATGAGCAGTTCTTC. The full variable domain, with the rest looked up from reference TRBV30 and TRBJ2-1, is SQTIHQWPATLVQPVGSPLSLECTVEGTSNPNLYWYRQAAGRGLQLLFYSVGIGQISSEVPQNLSASRPQDRQFILSSKKLLLSDSGFYLCAWSSWRVRNEQFFGPGTRLTVL.

This chain uses TRBV11-3 with TRBJ2-1; 8 bases fit TRBD2. The V gene's germline CDR1 is SGHNT and CDR2 YENEEA. The V gene end was trimmed by 5 bases and the J gene end by 8 bases; junction bases not matched to a gene: 8. The CDR3 runs to 14 residues. The CDR3: CASSLSGSMDEQFF. In DNA form, the CDR3 reads TGTGCCAGCAGCCTAAGCGGGAGTATGGATGAGCAGTTCTTC.

V is TRBV30 and J is TRBJ2-5, with TRBD1 matching over 11 bases. Germline V gene sequence: CDR1 GTSNPN, CDR2 SVGIG (reference sequence). V lost 2 bases and J lost 4; bases outside the gene matches: 3. CDR3 length equals 14 residues. The CDR3 region is CAWSKGQGVETQYF. The CDR3 region has the DNA TGTGCCTGGAGTAAGGGACAGGGGGTAGAGACCCAGTACTTC.

The chain carries TRBV10-3 and TRBJ2-1; TRBD2 matches at 8 bases. V trimming: 5 bases; J trimming: 7 bases; junction bases outside the gene matches: 10. Looked up from germline, CDR1 is ENHRY and CDR2 is SYGVKD. The CDR3 is 15 residues long. The CDR3 sequence is CAISRGTSGLNEQFF. The CDR3 DNA follows: TGTGCCATCAGTCGGGGGACTAGTGGTTTAAATGAGCAGTTCTTC.

This clone turned up a few times. The chain joins TRBV11-2 to TRBJ2-7; 7 nucleotides line up with TRBD2. The CDR3 contains 14 residues. Germline V lookup: CDR1 SGHAT, CDR2 FQNNGV. V lost 1 base to trimming and J lost 4 bases; unmatched junction nucleotides: 4. The CDR3 reads CASSLGLAAYEQYF. The CDR3 DNA follows: TGTGCCAGCAGCTTAGGGCTAGCGGCGTACGAGCAGTACTTC.

In its sample, this clone was seen a few times. The chain is built from TRBV11-2 and TRBJ2-7, with D possibly being TRBD2 (5 bases). This CDR3 region has 14 residues. V shed 8 bases and J shed 6 bases, with 20 bases lying between them. Germline CDR1 is SGHAT and CDR2 is FQNNGV. The CDR3 DNA is TGTGCCAGCCCACCTTTGAGGGATCTCCGCGAGCAGTACTTC. Translating it yields CASPPLRDLREQYF. The full variable domain, with the rest looked up from reference TRBV11-2 and TRBJ2-7, is EAGVAQSPRYKIIEKRQSVAFWCNPISGHATLYWYQQILGQGPKLLIQFQNNGVVDDSQLPKDRFSAERLKGVDSTLKIQPAKLEDSAVYLCASPPLRDLREQYFGPGTRLTVT.

CDR3 sequence reads: CASSGQPGLAFYEQFF. The CDR3 nucleotides read TGTGCCAGCAGCGGCCAACCGGGACTGGCCTTTTATGAGCAGTTCTTC. The chain has TRBV9 and TRBJ2-1, with D maybe TRBD2 (6 bases). CDR3 size: 16 residues. V was clipped by 3 bases and J by 8 bases, with 21 bases between them. CDR1 and CDR2 (germline): SGDLS, YYNGEE.

The chain is built from TRBV19 and TRBJ1-3; 9 nucleotides agree with TRBD1. Looked up from germline, CDR1 is LNHDA and CDR2 is SQIVND (reference sequence). The CDR3 is made up of 17 amino acids. V dropped 5 bases and J dropped 0; count of bases not matched to a gene: 8. CDR3 sequence reads: CASSAQGALSSGNTIYF. The CDR3 DNA reads as TGTGCCAGTAGTGCACAGGGGGCCCTAAGCTCTGGAAACACCATATATTTT.